This T cell receptor (beta chain) was documented in a study of blood T cell repertoires in COVID-19. Study-level background: Samples taken during acute and convalescent COVID-19 were collected in the United States, Italy and Spain.

The table came from immunoSEQ multiplex PCR; TCRdb's copy has only in-frame clones and leaves some out. The sample holds fewer than 250,000 clones, approximately 85% seen once. Source material: peripheral blood. This clonotype was obtained from a middle-aged man with acute or convalescent COVID-19.

DNA of the CDR3: TGTGCCAGCAGCAAGATCGGGGCCGGGGAGCTGTTTTTT. Translation: CASSKIGAGELFF. The chain joins TRBV11-1 to TRBJ2-2; tentative D call: TRBD2 (5 bases). The CDR3 totals 13 residues. CDR1 and CDR2 from the germline V gene are SGHAT and FQDESV (reference sequence). Trimming removed 5 bases from V and 6 bases from J, with 10 bases in between.